This TCR beta chain stems from a study of blood T cell repertoires in COVID-19. The wider study: PBMCs, B-cell-depleted T cells, or T cells were the source of the cDNA or gDNA that made up the material.

In the original processing: Reference gene primers were amplified, and this amplification served to estimate nucleated cell counts. The table came from immunoSEQ multiplex PCR; TCRdb's copy has only in-frame clones and leaves some out. V, J and clone size reflect that table, while D and trimming were determined from the DNA. The table includes over 200,000 clones, around 88% detected once. The CDR3 extends over 15 amino acids. J gave up 11 bases and V 0 bases, and 8 bases lay outside the gene matches. Germline V gene lookup returns CDR1 SGHTS and CDR2 YDEGEE. In terms of age and location, participants ranged from roughly 18 to 90 years and lived in under 30 US areas. Cohort 3 recovered donors had two negative PCRs, clearance, or symptom resolution.

The TCR sequence derives from a man between 35 and 55 years old who had recovered from COVID-19. The sequenced sample consisted of PBMCs or T cells enriched from blood (not recorded which). This chain joins TRBV5-8 and TRBJ1-4; 9 nucleotides line up with TRBD1. The CDR3 DNA follows: TGTGCCAGCAGCTTGGGGGGACAGGGAGTCTGGAAACTGTTTTTT. Translation: CASSLGGQGVWKLFF.